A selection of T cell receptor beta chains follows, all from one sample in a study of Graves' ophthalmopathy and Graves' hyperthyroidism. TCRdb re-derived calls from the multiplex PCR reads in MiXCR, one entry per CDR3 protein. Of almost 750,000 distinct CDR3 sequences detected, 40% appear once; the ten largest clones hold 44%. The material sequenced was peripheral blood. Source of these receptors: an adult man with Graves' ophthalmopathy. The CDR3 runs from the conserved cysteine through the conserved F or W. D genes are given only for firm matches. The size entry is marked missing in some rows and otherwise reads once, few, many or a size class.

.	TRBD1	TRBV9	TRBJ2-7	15	CASSVAGQGFYEQYF	TGTGCCAGCAGCGTAGCCGGACAGGGGTTCTACGAGCAGTACTTC
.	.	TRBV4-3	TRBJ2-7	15	CASSQARTGLYEQYF	TGCGCCAGCAGCCAAGCCAGGACGGGGCTCTACGAGCAGTACTTC
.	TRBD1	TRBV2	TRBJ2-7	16	CASSKAFSTGGYEQYF	TGTGCCAGCAGTAAGGCTTTTTCAACAGGGGGATACGAGCAGTACTTC
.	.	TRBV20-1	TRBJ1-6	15	CSATRGDQYNSPLHF	TGCAGTGCTACACGGGGGGATCAATATAATTCACCCCTCCACTTT
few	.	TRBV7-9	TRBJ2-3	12	CASSSGLDTQYF	TGTGCCAGCAGCTCAGGACTGGATACGCAGTATTTT
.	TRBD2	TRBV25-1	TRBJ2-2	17	CASSQEKLAGNTGELFF	TGTGCCAGCAGCCAAGAGAAACTAGCGGGGAACACCGGGGAGCTGTTTTTT
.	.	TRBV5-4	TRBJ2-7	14	CASSLGSRSYEQYF	TGTGCCAGCAGCTTGGGTAGTCGATCCTACGAGCAGTACTTC
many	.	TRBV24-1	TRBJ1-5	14	CASSDGQVNQPQHF	TGTGCCAGCAGTGATGGCCAGGTCAATCAGCCCCAGCATTTT
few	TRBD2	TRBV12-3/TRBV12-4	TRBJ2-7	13	CASSFWEGLEQYF	TGTGCCAGCAGTTTTTGGGAGGGCCTCGAGCAGTACTTC
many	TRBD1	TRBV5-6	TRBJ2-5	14	CASSPRAGGETQYF	TGTGCCAGCAGCCCGAGGGCAGGGGGAGAGACCCAGTACTTC
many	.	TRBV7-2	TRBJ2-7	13	CASSPDQHREQYF	TGTGCCAGCAGCCCGGACCAGCATCGCGAGCAGTACTTC